The 10 T cell receptor beta chains below come from one sample, sequenced in a study of control samples from healthy donors and cancer patients. Here immunoSEQ multiplex PCR was the method, and the copy in TCRdb shows in-frame clones only, minus some. Of about 94,000 clones in the sample, about 88% are singletons; the top ten hold about 1.3%. The sequenced material came from blood. All receptors derive from a woman between 45 and 60 years old in good health.

The genes are TRBV28 and TRBJ2-7; TRBD2 matches 8 bases. The CDR3 loop spans 15 amino acids. The ends lost 7 bases at V and 5 bases at J; junction bases unmatched: 13. Germline V gene sequence: CDR1 MDHEN, CDR2 SYDVKM. The DNA for the CDR3 is TGTGCCAGCAACCCTACGACAAGCGGGAGTAACGAGCAGTACTTC. This translates into CASNPTTSGSNEQYF.

This rearrangement joins TRBV6-5 to TRBJ2-7; no definite D call. This CDR3 region has 13 residues. The V gene lost 10 bases and the J gene lost 3 bases, with 16 bases spanning the gap. Germline V CDR1 and CDR2: MNHEY, SVGAGI. In DNA, the CDR3 is TGTGCCACCCGGACCCAGGTCGACTACGAGCAGTACTTC. Translated, it gives CATRTQVDYEQYF.

A few counts support this clone. V usage is TRBV6-2 or TRBV6-3 and J usage is TRBJ1-5, with no clear D. V dropped 1 base and J dropped 0 bases, with 7 bases sitting between them. CDR1 MNHEY and CDR2 SVGEGT come from the germline V gene. The CDR3 loop spans 15 amino acids. CDR3 amino acids: CASSYYGNSNQPQHF. CDR3 DNA sequence: TGTGCCAGCAGTTACTATGGCAATAGCAATCAGCCCCAGCATTTT.

The CDR3 loop is CASSPGGGVTQYF. In DNA, the CDR3 is TGCGCCAGCAGCCCTGGGGGGGGTGTGACCCAGTACTTC. The rearrangement links TRBV4-3 to TRBJ2-5, with 7 bases aligning to TRBD2. CDR1 is LGHNA and CDR2 is YSLEER in the germline V gene. CDR3 length equals 13 residues. Unmatched junction bases numbered 6, after V lost 4 bases and J lost 7 bases.

The V and J genes are TRBV12-3 or TRBV12-4 and TRBJ1-1; possible D gene TRBD1, 5 bases. V lost 3 bases and J lost 7, with 12 bases in between. The CDR3 extends over 13 amino acids. In DNA, the CDR3 is TGTGCCAGCAGTTTCGGGGGGAGTCGTGAAGCTTTCTTT. Translating gives CASSFGGSREAFF.

The V and J genes are TRBV19 and TRBJ2-5; D possibly uses TRBD1 or TRBD2 (6 bases each). This CDR3 has 15 residues. Germline CDR1 is LNHDA and CDR2 is SQIVND (reference sequence). Trimming removed 1 base from V and 2 bases from J, with 11 bases in between. Written as DNA, the CDR3 is TGTGCCAGTAGTATAGGGGGGGCGGAGCAAGAGACCCAGTACTTC. It codes for CASSIGGAEQETQYF.

This clone was seen more than once but under ten times. V usage is TRBV14 and J usage is TRBJ2-3; perhaps TRBD2 as D (6 bases). V lost 3 bases to trimming and J lost 2 bases, with 24 bases between them. Germline V lookup: CDR1 SGHDN, CDR2 FVKESK. This CDR3 comprises 19 residues. The CDR3 spells CASSHAGLSLSRSTDTQYF. DNA of the CDR3: TGTGCCAGCAGCCACGCGGGACTCTCGTTATCCCGGTCCACAGATACGCAGTATTTT.

In its sample, this clone was seen a few times. The rearrangement uses TRBV3-1 (or the pseudogene TRBV3-2) and TRBJ2-1; 10 bases align to TRBD2. The CDR3 runs to 18 residues. Germline values: CDR1 LGHDT, CDR2 YNNKEL (reference sequence). Losses at the gene ends were 3 bases for V and 5 bases for J; bases not matched to a gene: 13. CDR3 DNA sequence: TGTGCCAGCAGCCACCCTAGCGGGGGCTCCGAGCGTAACAATGAGCAGTTCTTC. Protein product: CASSHPSGGSERNNEQFF.

The chain recombines TRBV24-1 with TRBJ1-6; D unresolved. Looked up from germline, CDR1 is KGHDR and CDR2 is SFDVKD. V lost 5 bases and J lost 0, with 7 bases in between. The CDR3 is 15 residues long. The DNA of the CDR3 is TGTGCCACCAGTGTGGGGAGCTCCTATAATTCACCCCTCCACTTT. Translated: CATSVGSSYNSPLHF.

This clone was counted only a few times. The V gene is TRBV21-1, the J gene TRBJ1-6. TRBV21-1 is a listed pseudogene. The CDR3 contains 19 residues. For the CDR3, the DNA is TGTGCCAGCAGCTTAAGGCCCCTGGGAAGGACCTCCTATAATTCACCCCTCCACTTT. It translates to CASSLRPLGRTSYNSPLHF.